This T cell receptor beta chain was sequenced in a study of T cell responses to AZD1222 COVID-19 vaccine. Profiling relied on immunoSEQ multiplex PCR, and the TCRdb table lists in-frame clones only, not all of them. The table has about 120,000 clones, 85% to 95% seen once. The V gene lost 11 bases and the J gene lost 8 bases, with 21 bases spanning the gap. The CDR3 runs to 14 residues. The germline CDR1 and CDR2 sequences are KGHDR and SFDVKD. Findings and caveats of the study: Repertoires in all cases were sampled only once the peak T cell response had passed. Possibly, clonal diversity was underestimated; donors were largely white British and included more females.

About this clone itself: No antigen is known for it.

The gene calls are TRBV24-1 and TRBJ1-5; perhaps TRBD1 as D (5 bases). This receptor was obtained from an adult who received the AZD1222 COVID-19 vaccine. The sample was peripheral blood, taken 28 days after the second AZD1222 dose. The CDR3 region is CAIIGTPDSKPQHF. Here the CDR3 DNA reads TGTGCCATCATCGGGACCCCCGATAGTAAGCCCCAGCATTTT.